A single sample is the source of the 27 T cell receptor beta chains below, sequenced in a study of shared clonotypes between healthy human individuals. Repertoires were generated with immunoSEQ multiplex PCR, while TCRdb's copy carries only in-frame clones and drops some. The table includes millions of clones, roughly 96% detected once. The sequenced sample was naive CD4+ T cells sorted from blood. Subset of the sample: CD45RA+ positively selected. These receptors were taken from a man aged 18 to 29 in good health.

The rearrangement uses TRBV5-1 and TRBJ2-3; D is unclear. The CDR3 is 14 amino acids. Between the trimmed V and J ends, which lost 4 bases and 2 bases, there was a span of 11 bases. CDR1 SGHRS and CDR2 YFSETQ come from the germline V gene. The CDR3 nucleotides are TGCGCCAGCAGCCGGGCAGGAAACACAGATACGCAGTATTTT. Amino acids: CASSRAGNTDTQYF.

The chain joins TRBV7-8 to TRBJ2-5, with D uncertain. The length of the CDR3 is 14 residues. Trimming stripped 5 bases from V and 2 bases from J, with 12 bases between. Germline assignment: CDR1 SGHVS and CDR2 FQNEAQ. The CDR3 spells CASSPGGAQETQYF. CDR3 nucleotides: TGTGCCAGCAGCCCCGGCGGAGCTCAAGAGACCCAGTACTTC.

The chain employs TRBV7-9 and TRBJ2-7, with D possibly being TRBD1 (6 bases). From germline, CDR1 is SEHNR and CDR2 FQNEAQ (reference sequence). This CDR3 spans 13 amino acids. Trimming stripped 9 bases from V and 0 bases from J, with 12 bases between. The CDR3 sequence: CASIRDNSYEQYF. The CDR3 coding sequence is TGTGCCAGTATCCGGGACAACTCCTACGAGCAGTACTTC.

The chain combines TRBV5-1 with TRBJ2-7; 7 nucleotides agree with TRBD1. V trimming: 6 bases; J trimming: 1 base; junction bases outside the gene matches: 7. Germline CDR1 is SGHRS and CDR2 is YFSETQ. The CDR3 is 14 amino acids. CDR3 protein: CASTPGTASYEQYF. Here the CDR3 DNA reads TGCGCCAGCACCCCCGGGACAGCATCCTACGAGCAGTACTTC.

Concerning this clone itself: This CDR3 is also generated by other DNA sequences in the sample. The chain couples TRBV7-9 to TRBJ1-3; no clear D. Germline loops: CDR1 SEHNR, CDR2 FQNEAQ (reference sequence). Trimming shortened V by 0 bases and J by 2 bases, and 5 bases separated the two germline ends. The CDR3 covers 14 residues. The CDR3 nucleotides are TGTGCCAGCAGCTTAGCCGGGACTGGAAACACCATATATTTT. Translating gives CASSLAGTGNTIYF.

As to this clone: The junction departs from germline at one end; a sequencing error may be responsible. The chain employs TRBV10-2 and TRBJ1-2; 7 positions agree with TRBD1. The CDR3 covers 13 residues. Germline loops: CDR1 WSHSY, CDR2 SAAADI. The CDR3 region is CASRDREDYGYTF. The CDR3 DNA reads as TGCGCCAGCCGTGACAGGGAGGACTATGGCTACACCTTC.

This chain connects TRBV30 to TRBJ2-5; D unresolved. The germline CDR1 and CDR2 sequences are GTSNPN and SVGIG (reference sequence). The CDR3 has 12 residues. Trimming took off 2 bases at V and 7 bases at J, with 11 bases between the two ends. The CDR3 nucleotides are TGTGCCTGGAGTCCGTCAGACCGGACCCAGTACTTC. Protein: CAWSPSDRTQYF.

Note on this clone: Other DNA sequences in the sample encode the same CDR3. The V and J genes are TRBV19 and TRBJ1-5, with D unresolved. Per the germline V gene, CDR1 is LNHDA and CDR2 is SQIVND (reference sequence). V lost 5 bases to trimming and J lost 5 bases, with 7 bases between them. CDR3 length: 12 residues. The CDR3 bases are TGTGCCAGTAGTTCAAGGGATCAGCCCCAGCATTTT. Its translation is CASSSRDQPQHF.

This rearrangement joins TRBV18 to TRBJ1-2; TRBD1 is a possible D gene (6 bases). CDR1 is KGHSH and CDR2 is LQKENI in the germline V gene. Trimming pared 4 bases from V and 2 bases from J, leaving 23 bases between. The CDR3 sequence is 18 residues long. CDR3 nucleotides: TGTGCCAGCTCACTCCGGACAGACCGGATCCCCCACAACTATGGCTACACCTTC. Encoded protein: CASSLRTDRIPHNYGYTF.

The chain uses TRBV2 and TRBJ2-1; 8 bases agree with TRBD1. CDR1 and CDR2 (germline): SNHLY, FYNNEI. There are 15 residues in the CDR3. V lost 5 bases, J lost 4 bases, and 7 bases stayed unmatched. The CDR3 DNA follows: TGTGCCAGCAGTTTCGACAGGGGAGGTTACAATGAGCAGTTCTTC. Translating gives CASSFDRGGYNEQFF. Supplemented by reference TRBV2 and TRBJ2-1, the full variable domain reads EPEVTQTPSHQVTQMGQEVILRCVPISNHLYFYWYRQILGQKVEFLVSFYNNEISEKSEIFDDQFSVERPDGSNFTLKIRSTKLEDSAMYFCASSFDRGGYNEQFFGPGTRLTVL.

The rearrangement links TRBV19 to TRBJ1-2; perhaps TRBD1 as D (5 bases). The germline V and J ends were trimmed by 0 bases and 4 bases, with 9 bases remaining between them. CDR1 LNHDA and CDR2 SQIVND come from the germline V gene (reference sequence). The CDR3 length is 14 residues. CDR3 sequence (DNA): TGTGCCAGTAGTATAGAGGGGCAGGGCTATGGCTACACCTTC. Translated, it gives CASSIEGQGYGYTF.

The chain recombines TRBV30 with TRBJ1-5; TRBD1 agrees at 7 bases. Trimming removed 2 bases from V and 3 bases from J; junction bases left unmatched: 7. The germline V gene encodes CDR1 GTSNPN and CDR2 SVGIG (reference sequence). The CDR3 covers 15 residues. In DNA, the CDR3 is TGTGCCTGGAGTCCACGGGGGACAGTCAATCAGCCCCAGCATTTT. Translated, it gives CAWSPRGTVNQPQHF.

This clone has just one count. Other DNA sequences in this sample translate to the same CDR3. This chain joins TRBV6-5 and TRBJ1-1; 9 nucleotides align to TRBD1. From germline, CDR1 is MNHEY and CDR2 SVGAGI. The CDR3 has 14 residues. The ends lost 2 bases at V and 4 bases at J; junction bases unmatched: 2. CDR3 DNA sequence: TGTGCCAGCAGTTACGGGACAGGGAGCACTGAAGCTTTCTTT. Translated, it gives CASSYGTGSTEAFF.

This chain connects TRBV5-1 to TRBJ2-5; D is unclear. Germline V gene sequence: CDR1 SGHRS, CDR2 YFSETQ. CDR3 length: 15 residues. Trimming pared 3 bases from V and 0 bases from J, leaving 12 bases between. The CDR3 coding sequence is TGCGCCAGCAGCTGGCCTAGATCGTACCAAGAGACCCAGTACTTC. This gives the protein CASSWPRSYQETQYF.

Only one count was recorded for this clone. J is TRBJ1-4 and V is TRBV7-9, with a weak D call TRBD1 (5 bases). The V and J ends lost 0 bases and 4 bases respectively, with 9 bases between them. The CDR3 contains 15 residues. CDR1 and CDR2 (germline): SEHNR, FQNEAQ (reference sequence). CDR3 sequence (DNA): TGTGCCAGCAGCTTAGCGCTGACAGATAATGAAAAACTGTTTTTT. Residues: CASSLALTDNEKLFF.

The chain combines TRBV4-1 with TRBJ2-3, with D possibly matching TRBD2 (5 bases). Germline values: CDR1 MGHRA, CDR2 YSYEKL. This CDR3 region has 17 residues. V was shortened by 8 bases and J by 8 bases, with 29 bases between the two germline ends. The CDR3 loop reads CASVALGSPGFGGTQYF. The CDR3 region has the DNA TGCGCCAGCGTTGCTCTAGGTAGCCCGGGGTTCGGAGGTACGCAGTATTTT.

In nucleotides, the CDR3 is TGTGCCAGCAGTTTATCGACAGGGAGAGGCTACGAGCAGTACTTC. Its translation: CASSLSTGRGYEQYF. The chain recombines TRBV27 with TRBJ2-7, with TRBD1 identical over 7 bases. This CDR3 is 15 amino acids long. The germline V gene has CDR1 MNHEY and CDR2 SMNVEV (reference sequence). The V segment lost 0 bases and the J segment 3 bases; nucleotides outside the gene matches: 5.

The chain uses TRBV28 and TRBJ1-4; the D is unclear. CDR1 and CDR2 (germline): MDHEN, SYDVKM. The CDR3 extends over 14 amino acids. V lost 4 bases and J lost 5, with 11 bases in between. This chain's CDR3 is CASSSRSFNEKLFF. The DNA for the CDR3 is TGTGCCAGCAGTTCCAGGAGTTTCAATGAAAAACTGTTTTTT.

The chain couples TRBV7-2 to TRBJ1-2; weak D call: TRBD1 (5 bases). The CDR3 spans 15 residues. Germline CDR1 and CDR2: SGHTA and FQGNSA. V gave up 1 base and J gave up 4 bases, with 13 bases separating them. DNA for the CDR3: TGTGCCAGCAGCTTAGGGAGGGGAGCTACCTATGGCTACACCTTC. Translated, it gives CASSLGRGATYGYTF. Looking up the rest from reference TRBV7-2 and TRBJ1-2 gives the full variable domain: GAGVSQSPSNKVTEKGKDVELRCDPISGHTALYWYRQSLGQGLEFLIYFQGNSAPDKSGLPSDRFSAERTGGSVSTLTIQRTQQEDSAVYLCASSLGRGATYGYTFGSGTRLTVV.

This chain links TRBV6-6 with TRBJ1-1; D not resolved. The V end was cut by 4 bases, the J end by 1 base, with 4 bases between. The CDR3 sequence is 12 residues long. CDR1 is MNHNY, CDR2 SVGAGI, per germline (reference sequence). DNA of the CDR3: TGTGCCAGCAGTTGGACGAACACTGAAGCTTTCTTT. Residues: CASSWTNTEAFF.

V usage is TRBV11-3 and J usage is TRBJ2-2, with D unresolved. The germline V and J ends were trimmed by 4 bases and 5 bases, with 11 bases remaining between them. CDR1 is SGHNT, CDR2 YENEEA, per germline. The CDR3 spans 14 residues. The CDR3 nucleotides are TGTGCCAGCAGCTCCCCGTGGGGAACCGGGGAGCTGTTTTTT. This codes for CASSSPWGTGELFF.

The CDR3 protein is CASSRTGGSYEQYF. CDR3 DNA sequence: TGTGCCAGCAGCCGGACCGGCGGGTCCTACGAGCAGTACTTC. The chain has TRBV28 and TRBJ2-7, with D maybe TRBD2 (5 bases). This CDR3 spans 14 amino acids. The germline gives CDR1 MDHEN, CDR2 SYDVKM. V shed 6 bases and J shed 1 base, with 13 bases lying between them.

The chain uses TRBV19 and TRBJ1-2; D call uncertain. From germline, CDR1 is LNHDA and CDR2 SQIVND (reference sequence). The CDR3 is 15 residues long. Trimming stripped 8 bases from V and 4 bases from J, with 20 bases between. The CDR3 nucleotides read TGTGCCAGTTCCTCTCCCGGTAGCGGGTCCTATGGCTACACCTTC. Protein: CASSSPGSGSYGYTF.

The CDR3 region has the DNA TGCGCCAGCAGCTTGGGACAGGGATTACCCGCCTTTTTT. Residues: CASSLGQGLPAFF. The chain couples TRBV5-1 to TRBJ1-4; the match to TRBD1 covers 7 bases. Germline CDR1 reads SGHRS; CDR2 reads YFSETQ. CDR3 length: 13 amino acids. After removal of 0 bases from V and 17 bases from J, the junction contained 10 bases not matched to a gene. The complete variable domain, with remaining parts taken from reference TRBV5-1 and TRBJ1-4, reads KAGVTQTPRYLIKTRGQQVTLSCSPISGHRSVSWYQQTPGQGLQFLFEYFSETQRNKGNFPGRFSGRQFSNSRSEMNVSTLELGDSALYLCASSLGQGLPAFFGSGTQLSVL.

As concerns this clone: Within the sample, other DNA sequences also encode this same CDR3. The chain is built from TRBV28 and TRBJ1-1; D unresolved. The V gene lost 1 base and the J gene lost 1 base, with 7 bases spanning the gap. CDR3 length: 14 residues. Germline CDR1 reads MDHEN; CDR2 reads SYDVKM. The CDR3 loop is CASSLSARNTEAFF. The CDR3 DNA is TGTGCCAGCAGTTTATCGGCCAGGAACACTGAAGCTTTCTTT.

The chain's CDR3 is CASSPDPTGNTIYF. CDR3 DNA: TGCGCCAGCAGTCCGGACCCGACTGGAAACACCATATATTTT. The chain employs TRBV10-1 and TRBJ1-3; D remains ambiguous. The germline V and J ends were trimmed by 5 bases and 2 bases, with 10 bases remaining between them. Looked up from germline, CDR1 is WNHNN and CDR2 is SYGVQD (reference sequence). The CDR3 is 14 residues long.

The V and J genes are TRBV5-8 and TRBJ1-4, with unresolved D. CDR3 length: 15 amino acids. Trimming removed 0 bases from V and 0 bases from J, with 6 bases in between. Germline CDR1 reads SGHTS; CDR2 reads YDEGEE. CDR3 nucleotide sequence: TGTGCCAGCAGCTTGGGGTTTGCAACTAATGAAAAACTGTTTTTT. This gives the protein CASSLGFATNEKLFF.